This TCR beta chain was identified during a study of response to subunit inactivated influenza vaccine. Study-wide results and caveats: Authors suggested that a seasonal influenza vaccination recruits few new T cells each time.

TCRdb reprocessed the RT-PCR reads with MiXCR, giving one entry per CDR3 protein. This table holds approximately 300,000 distinct CDR3 sequences, 22% found once. The CDR3 covers 10 residues. Deletions cut 6 bases from V and 4 bases from J, with 7 bases between. In germline, CDR1 is DFQATT, CDR2 SNEGSKA (reference sequence). In regard to this clonotype: Its antigen remains unknown.

This chain joins TRBV20-1 and TRBJ2-7; either TRBD1 or TRBD2 may fit D (5 bases each). This sequence originates from a man in his fifties or sixties who received an inactivated influenza vaccine. The sequenced sample was PBMCs from blood, obtained 21 months after vaccination. Written as DNA, the CDR3 is TGCAGTGCGGGGACGTACGAGCAGTACTTC. The encoded protein is CSAGTYEQYF.